This passage covers 24 T cell receptor beta chains from one sample sequenced in a study of shared clonotypes between healthy human individuals (TCRdb year 2020). Library prep was done by the immunoSEQ multiplex PCR assay. TCRdb stores this immuneACCESS table with in-frame sequences only. Part of the clones is absent; in the studies checked, under half of the shortfall reflects unresolved V genes, and no reason is known for the rest. For this sample there are 2 million to 2.5 million clones; approximately 94% appear just once. The biggest ten clones account for around 0.4% of the sample. Source material: naive CD4+ T cells from PBMCs. The cell subset or site label for this specimen denotes: CD45RA+ positively selected. Receptor source: a man younger than 30 in good health. Some clones in this sample may be carry-over from other donors' samples.

J is TRBJ1-1 and V is TRBV10-3; 10 nucleotides line up with TRBD1. The CDR3 covers 14 residues. Germline CDR1 and CDR2: ENHRY and SYGVKD. V shed 2 bases, J shed 7 bases, and the junction held 4 bases outside the gene matches. This chain's CDR3 is CAISEQTGGGEAFF. CDR3 coding DNA: TGTGCCATCAGTGAGCAGACAGGGGGCGGTGAAGCTTTCTTT.

The count of this clone is one. V and J are TRBV5-1 and TRBJ1-2; D is unresolved. V dropped 4 bases and J dropped 8 bases, with 24 bases sitting between them. Germline V gene sequence: CDR1 SGHRS, CDR2 YFSETQ. This CDR3 region has 16 residues. The CDR3 is CASSLGRQAPLRGYTF. The DNA for the CDR3 is TGCGCCAGCAGCCTCGGGCGCCAAGCCCCTCTCCGCGGCTACACCTTC. The full variable domain, completed using reference TRBV5-1 and TRBJ1-2, is KAGVTQTPRYLIKTRGQQVTLSCSPISGHRSVSWYQQTPGQGLQFLFEYFSETQRNKGNFPGRFSGRQFSNSRSEMNVSTLELGDSALYLCASSLGRQAPLRGYTFGSGTRLTVV.

This clone was seen just once. The chain links TRBV7-7 to TRBJ2-2; tentatively, D is TRBD1 (6 bases). The CDR3 is 14 amino acids. V was shortened by 8 bases and J by 5 bases, with 15 bases between the two germline ends. Germline V lookup: CDR1 SSHAT, CDR2 FNYEAQ (reference sequence). CDR3 DNA: TGTGCCAGCCGGTACGGAACAGGGACCGGGGAGCTGTTTTTT. This gives the protein CASRYGTGTGELFF.

The rearrangement links TRBV4-1 to TRBJ2-5, with 13 bases aligning to TRBD2. This CDR3 has 17 amino acids. J lost 3 bases, V lost 1 base, and 5 bases had no gene match. The germline gives CDR1 MGHRA, CDR2 YSYEKL. For the CDR3, the DNA is TGCGCCAGCAGCCAAGCAGGACTAGCGGGAGCTAAAGAGACCCAGTACTTC. Translated, it gives CASSQAGLAGAKETQYF.

The chain uses TRBV30 and TRBJ1-4; D is possibly TRBD1 (6 bases). The CDR3 consists of 16 residues. V lost 0 bases to trimming and J lost 0 bases, with 11 bases between them. The germline gives CDR1 GTSNPN, CDR2 SVGIG (reference sequence). CDR3 sequence: CAWSVQGLPTNEKLFF. The CDR3 DNA sequence: TGTGCCTGGAGTGTACAGGGCTTACCAACTAATGAAAAACTGTTTTTT.

V and J are TRBV6-5 and TRBJ2-2, with D maybe TRBD2 (6 bases). V gave up 1 base and J gave up 6 bases, with 12 bases separating them. Germline values: CDR1 MNHEY, CDR2 SVGAGI. The CDR3 has 15 residues. The DNA of the CDR3 is TGTGCCAGCAGTTACTGGGGGGTAGGGGCCGGGGAGCTGTTTTTT. Translated, it gives CASSYWGVGAGELFF.

The chain has TRBV7-2 and TRBJ2-7, with TRBD2 matching over 7 bases. There are 19 residues in the CDR3. V was clipped by 3 bases and J by 0 bases; unmatched bases: 17. CDR1 and CDR2 from the germline V gene are SGHTA and FQGNSA. The CDR3 DNA sequence: TGTGCCAGCAGCTTTCCCCGCCCTGCGGGAGTTTACAGCTCCTACGAGCAGTACTTC. Translation gives CASSFPRPAGVYSSYEQYF.

J is TRBJ2-2 and V is TRBV5-1; 7 bases map to TRBD2. J lost 6 bases, V lost 1 base, and 3 bases had no gene match. Looked up from germline, CDR1 is SGHRS and CDR2 is YFSETQ. CDR3 size: 14 residues. This CDR3 reads CASSLREVAGELFF. The CDR3 nucleotides read TGCGCCAGCAGCTTGCGGGAGGTAGCCGGGGAGCTGTTTTTT.

The rearrangement links TRBV6-6 to TRBJ2-3; TRBD2 is a possible D gene (5 bases). Germline values: CDR1 MNHNY, CDR2 SVGAGI (reference sequence). This CDR3 is 14 amino acids long. V lost 4 bases, J lost 0 bases, and 8 bases lay in between. DNA of the CDR3: TGTGCCAGCAGTTTCCGGGGAAGCACAGATACGCAGTATTTT. This gives the protein CASSFRGSTDTQYF.

The rearrangement links TRBV5-1 to TRBJ2-5; D is uncertain. This CDR3 comprises 14 residues. Germline V gene lookup returns CDR1 SGHRS and CDR2 YFSETQ. The V end was cut by 3 bases, the J end by 2 bases, with 11 bases between. CDR3 amino acids: CASSYDDLQETQYF. CDR3 nucleotides: TGCGCCAGCAGCTACGACGATTTGCAAGAGACCCAGTACTTC.

The V gene is TRBV7-2, the J gene TRBJ1-6, with a possible D match to TRBD1 (6 bases). CDR1 is SGHTA, CDR2 FQGNSA, per germline. V shed 5 bases and J shed 9 bases, with 17 bases lying between them. The CDR3 has 15 residues. The CDR3 coding sequence is TGTGCCAGCAGCGCCGGACAGTTTAGGGGTTCACCCCTCCACTTT. This translates into CASSAGQFRGSPLHF.

The chain carries TRBV7-3 and TRBJ1-1, with D tentatively TRBD1 (5 bases). This CDR3 is 16 amino acids long. Germline CDR1 and CDR2: SGHTA and FQGTGA. The germline V and J ends were trimmed by 2 bases and 5 bases, with 18 bases remaining between them. The CDR3 here is CASSLFPGRLGTEAFF. CDR3 DNA: TGTGCCAGCAGCTTATTTCCAGGGAGGTTAGGGACTGAAGCTTTCTTT.

A note on this clone: Within the sample, other DNA sequences also encode this same CDR3. The CDR3, as DNA: TGTGCCAGCAGCGTAGGAGGAGGTAATCAGCCCCAGCATTTT. Translation gives CASSVGGGNQPQHF. This chain uses TRBV9 with TRBJ1-5; D gene ambiguous. The V gene's germline CDR1 is SGDLS and CDR2 YYNGEE. The CDR3 is made up of 14 amino acids. V lost 0 bases, J lost 4 bases, and 8 bases lay in between.

The chain joins TRBV4-2 to TRBJ2-5, with TRBD1 identical over 7 bases. Judging by the DNA end, TRBJ2-7 fits better; the J call may be wrong. Germline V gene lookup returns CDR1 LGHNA and CDR2 YNFKEQ. The CDR3 is made up of 14 amino acids. DNA for the CDR3: TGTGCCAGCAGCCAAGGAGGGGGCGCCTACGAGCAGTACTTC. Protein: CASSQGGGAYEQYF.

The chain is built from TRBV28 and TRBJ2-5; 7 bases match TRBD2. This CDR3 comprises 15 residues. V gave up 5 bases and J gave up 7 bases; unmatched junction bases: 13. Germline CDR1 is MDHEN and CDR2 is SYDVKM. CDR3 nucleotides: TGTGCCAGCAGTCCTGGGGGAGGGGTGGGATGGACCCAGTACTTC. Translated: CASSPGGGVGWTQYF.

V usage is TRBV7-2 and J usage is TRBJ1-5; D not resolved. The CDR3 consists of 15 residues. V lost 5 bases, J lost 11 bases, and 22 bases lay in between. The germline V gene has CDR1 SGHTA and CDR2 FQGNSA. CDR3 nucleotides: TGTGCCAGCAGCCAGAGGACGGCCTTCCAATCAGCCCAGCATTTT. Translation gives CASSQRTAFQSAQHF.

The rearrangement links TRBV4-3 to TRBJ2-2; TRBD1 agrees at 12 bases. The J segment lost 6 bases and the V segment lost 4 bases, leaving 9 bases of the junction unmatched. This CDR3 has 17 residues. CDR1 is LGHNA and CDR2 is YSLEER in the germline V gene. The CDR3 loop reads CASSRSPGQGAPGELFF. Here the CDR3 DNA reads TGCGCCAGCAGCCGATCGCCGGGACAGGGGGCGCCCGGGGAGCTGTTTTTT.

This chain joins TRBV27 and TRBJ1-1; tentatively, D is TRBD1 (6 bases). The CDR3 is 16 residues long. The germline gives CDR1 MNHEY, CDR2 SMNVEV (reference sequence). V lost 3 bases to trimming and J lost 3 bases, with 17 bases between them. This CDR3 reads CASSFSGARRHTEAFF. CDR3 DNA sequence: TGTGCCAGCAGTTTTTCGGGGGCAAGGAGGCACACTGAAGCTTTCTTT.

The chain uses TRBV6-5 and TRBJ2-2; D uncertain. Deletions cut 2 bases from V and 9 bases from J, with 16 bases between. The germline V gene encodes CDR1 MNHEY and CDR2 SVGAGI. CDR3 size: 15 residues. For the CDR3, the DNA is TGTGCCAGCAGTTACCGCGACGGATTCGAGAGGGAGCTGTTTTTT. It translates to CASSYRDGFERELFF.

The genes are TRBV28 and TRBJ2-6; D is perhaps TRBD2 (6 bases). V was cut by 5 bases and J by 0 bases, with 14 bases left in between. This CDR3 spans 17 amino acids. The germline V gene has CDR1 MDHEN and CDR2 SYDVKM. CDR3 bases: TGTGCCAGCAGTGACGGCGGGGTGAGCTCTGGGGCCAACGTCCTGACTTTC. The encoded protein is CASSDGGVSSGANVLTF.

The chain is built from TRBV19 and TRBJ2-3; 12 bases line up with TRBD1. J gave up 4 bases and V 8 bases, and 7 bases lay outside the gene matches. Germline V gene sequence: CDR1 LNHDA, CDR2 SQIVND (reference sequence). The CDR3 contains 15 residues. In DNA form, the CDR3 reads TGTGCCAGTGTCCCCGGGACAGGGGGCTCAGATACGCAGTATTTT. Translating it yields CASVPGTGGSDTQYF.

The chain joins TRBV15 to TRBJ2-7; 7 bases are shared with TRBD1. V trimming: 1 base; J trimming: 3 bases; junction bases outside the gene matches: 9. This CDR3 has 16 residues. The germline V gene has CDR1 LNHNV and CDR2 YYDKDF (reference sequence). The CDR3 nucleotides are TGTGCCACCAGCAGAGGAGGGCAAGGGGGCTTCTACGAGCAGTACTTC. Protein: CATSRGGQGGFYEQYF.

The chain uses TRBV4-2 and TRBJ1-2; 7 nucleotides line up with TRBD1. CDR1 LGHNA and CDR2 YNFKEQ come from the germline V gene. Trimming removed 4 bases from V and 4 bases from J; junction bases left unmatched: 12. The CDR3 has 16 residues. The CDR3 is CASSRGTASQFYGYTF. CDR3 nucleotide sequence: TGTGCCAGCAGCCGGGGGACAGCCTCACAGTTCTATGGCTACACCTTC.

As concerns this clone: Other nucleotide sequences in the sample specify the same CDR3. This chain links TRBV28 with TRBJ1-5; unclear D gene. With 4 bases removed from V and 4 bases from J, the gap between germline ends came to 8 bases. The CDR3 is 13 residues long. The germline gives CDR1 MDHEN, CDR2 SYDVKM. The CDR3 sequence: CASSSSSNQPQHF. As DNA, the CDR3 is TGTGCCAGCAGTTCCTCCTCGAATCAGCCCCAGCATTTT.